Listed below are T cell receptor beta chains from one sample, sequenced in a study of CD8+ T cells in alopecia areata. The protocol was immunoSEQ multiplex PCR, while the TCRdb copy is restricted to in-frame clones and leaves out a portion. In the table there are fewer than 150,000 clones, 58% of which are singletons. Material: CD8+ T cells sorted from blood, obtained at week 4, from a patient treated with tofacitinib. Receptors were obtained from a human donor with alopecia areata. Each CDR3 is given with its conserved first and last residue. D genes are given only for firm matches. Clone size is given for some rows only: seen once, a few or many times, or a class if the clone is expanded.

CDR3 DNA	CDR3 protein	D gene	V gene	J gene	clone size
TGTGCCTGGAGTGTAAGGGACAGGGTGCGTGGAAACACCATATATTTT	CAWSVRDRVRGNTIYF	TRBD1	TRBV30	TRBJ1-3	-
TGTGCCAGCAGTGAATTGGAGGGGAATACTCAAGAGACCCAGTACTTC	CASSELEGNTQETQYF	-	TRBV25-1	TRBJ2-5	-
TGTGCCAGCAGCTTTGAAAGGGTAGACGGCGAGCAGTACTTC	CASSFERVDGEQYF	-	TRBV13	TRBJ2-7	-
TGTGCCTGGGGGACAGGGGGCCTCGAGACCCAGTACTTC	CAWGTGGLETQYF	TRBD1	TRBV30	TRBJ2-5	once
TGTGCCAGCACAGGGACTAGCAATTCACCCCTCCACTTT	CASTGTSNSPLHF	-	TRBV27	TRBJ1-6	-
TGCGCCAGCAGCCATCTACAGGGGAATGAGCAGTTCTTC	CASSHLQGNEQFF	TRBD1	TRBV4-3	TRBJ2-1	-
TGTGCCAGCAGCTTGGGACAGGGCATGAACACTGAAGCTTTCTTT	CASSLGQGMNTEAFF	TRBD1	TRBV5-6	TRBJ1-1	-
TGCAGCGTTGCGACTTTTGGACAGGCCCGGGGGACCCAGTACTTC	CSVATFGQARGTQYF	TRBD1	TRBV29-1	TRBJ2-5	few
TGTGCCACCAGTGAAGGGAGATTAGCCCTCCACTTT	CATSEGRLALHF	-	TRBV15	TRBJ1-6	-
TGTGCTAGTGCCCTCCCCCTCCACTTT	CASALPLHF	-	TRBV12-5	TRBJ1-6	-
TGCAGCGTTCCTACAGGGGACGGTTATTCACCCCTCCACTTT	CSVPTGDGYSPLHF	TRBD1	TRBV29-1	TRBJ1-6	-
TGTGCCTGGACCCCCAACGGGGAGCTGTTTTTT	CAWTPNGELFF	-	TRBV30	TRBJ2-2	-
TGCGCCAGCAGCTTGGCCCGTGATGGCTACACCTTC	CASSLARDGYTF	-	TRBV5-1	TRBJ1-2	few
TGCAGCGTTGAAGGGAGGGAGGGTGTCGACTATGGCTACACCTTC	CSVEGREGVDYGYTF	-	TRBV29-1	TRBJ1-2	few
TGTGCCTGGAGGAGGACGGTCTATGGCTACACCTTC	CAWRRTVYGYTF	-	TRBV30	TRBJ1-2	few
TGTGCCTGGAGTGTAGGAGGCCAGACGGGCTACACCTTC	CAWSVGGQTGYTF	-	TRBV30	TRBJ1-2	-
TGCGCCAGCAGCGGCAGGGACTCCTACGAGCAGTACTTC	CASSGRDSYEQYF	-	TRBV4-3	TRBJ2-7	-
TGTGCCAGCAGGTCGACTAGCGGGGGGACGAACACCGGGGAGCTGTTTTTT	CASRSTSGGTNTGELFF	TRBD2	TRBV7-2	TRBJ2-2	-
TGTGCCACCAGCAGCCCCCGACTCTCCTACGAGCAGTACTTC	CATSSPRLSYEQYF	-	TRBV15	TRBJ2-7	once
TGTGCCTGGAGTAGGCGACAGGGTAGTCAGCCCCAGCATTTT	CAWSRRQGSQPQHF	TRBD1	TRBV30	TRBJ1-5	-
TGCAGCGTTGAAGGTCCTGGCTACGAGCAGTACTTC	CSVEGPGYEQYF	-	TRBV29-1	TRBJ2-7	-
TGCGCCAGCAGCCAGAGGGCCGGGACAGAATACGAGCAGTACTTC	CASSQRAGTEYEQYF	TRBD1	TRBV4-1	TRBJ2-7	once
TGCGCCAGCAGCCGCGATCCGGGGTATGGGGGCACTGAAGCTTTCTTT	CASSRDPGYGGTEAFF	-	TRBV4-3	TRBJ1-1	-
TGCGCCAGCAGATTAGACAGGTCATCAGATACGCAGTATTTT	CASRLDRSSDTQYF	-	TRBV5-1	TRBJ2-3	few
TGCAGCGTTGATGGACAGACGAGCGGCTACACCTTC	CSVDGQTSGYTF	-	TRBV29-1	TRBJ1-2	few
TGTGCCTGGGAAAGCCTCTCCTACGAGCAGTACTTC	CAWESLSYEQYF	-	TRBV30	TRBJ2-7	few
TGCAGCGTTGAAGTGACAAGCGGGGGAATGTCCTACAATGAGCAGTTCTTC	CSVEVTSGGMSYNEQFF	TRBD2	TRBV29-1	TRBJ2-1	-
TGTGCCAGCAGTGGTCCGGGGGGGGCTGAGACCCAGTACTTC	CASSGPGGAETQYF	TRBD2	TRBV25-1	TRBJ2-5	-
TGCAGCGTTCTACTAGAGATGAACACTGAAGCTTTCTTT	CSVLLEMNTEAFF	-	TRBV29-1	TRBJ1-1	-
TGCAGCGGCCAGGGGGACGTTAGTGGTAGCCAAGAGACCCAGTACTTC	CSGQGDVSGSQETQYF	TRBD1	TRBV29-1	TRBJ2-5	-
TGCAGCACCCTCTATGAGGGCGGTCGCTATGGCTACACCTTC	CSTLYEGGRYGYTF	-	TRBV29-1	TRBJ1-2	-
TGCAGTGCGACGAACACTGAAGCTTTCTTT	CSATNTEAFF	-	TRBV20-1	TRBJ1-1	-
TGTGCCAGCAGCTTTGGGGGTCGGGAACTGTTTTTT	CASSFGGRELFF	-	TRBV11-2	TRBJ1-4	few
TGTGCCAGCAGCGTTCAGGGAGGGTTCGAAAACACCATATATTTT	CASSVQGGFENTIYF	-	TRBV9	TRBJ1-3	-
TGCAGCGTTGTGCCACACGAGACAGGGTCCTACGGCTACACCTTC	CSVVPHETGSYGYTF	TRBD1	TRBV29-1	TRBJ1-2	few
TGTGCCAGCAGCTTAACACCAGGGTCGGACACTGAAGCTTTCTTT	CASSLTPGSDTEAFF	-	TRBV7-2	TRBJ1-1	-
TGTGCCAGCAGCGCTTCGACTAGCGGGGCCCCCTACAATGAGCAGTTCTTC	CASSASTSGAPYNEQFF	TRBD2	TRBV9	TRBJ2-1	-
TGTGCCTCGGAAGATGCAACTAATGAAAAACTGTTTTTT	CASEDATNEKLFF	-	TRBV30	TRBJ1-4	-
TGCGCCAGCAGCTTGCCGACCCTCCAAGAGACCCAGTACTTC	CASSLPTLQETQYF	-	TRBV5-1	TRBJ2-5	-
TGTGCCACCAGCAGAGAGGGCAGGGGCTTTATTGGCTACACCTTC	CATSREGRGFIGYTF	-	TRBV15	TRBJ1-2	-
TGCAGCGTTGAAATCCTTGGGGGACTAGCAAACGAGCAGTACTTC	CSVEILGGLANEQYF	TRBD2	TRBV29-1	TRBJ2-7	-
TGTGCCAGCAGCACAGCAACCCCCGATCCCAAGTACTTC	CASSTATPDPKYF	-	TRBV7-9	TRBJ2-5	-
TGTGCCAGCAGCTTAGTACAGGGATGGTCACACAATGAGCAGTTCTTC	CASSLVQGWSHNEQFF	-	TRBV7-9	TRBJ2-1	-
TGCAGCGTTGAAGATAGGCTAACCTACGAGCAGTACTTC	CSVEDRLTYEQYF	-	TRBV29-1	TRBJ2-7	few
TGTGCCAGCAGCTTAGGCCTAGGGGACAATGAGCAGTTCTTC	CASSLGLGDNEQFF	-	TRBV13	TRBJ2-1	-
TGTGCCAGCAGCTGGTCCGGCGAGCAGTACTTC	CASSWSGEQYF	-	TRBV25-1	TRBJ2-7	-
TGTGCCAGCAGTTTATCGACAGGGTACGAGCAGTACTTC	CASSLSTGYEQYF	TRBD1	TRBV27	TRBJ2-7	-
TGTGCCAGCAGCTTAGAACCCGACGAGCAGTACTTC	CASSLEPDEQYF	-	TRBV7-8	TRBJ2-7	-
TGTGCAAGTCGCTTATCGGGTCAGCCCCAGCATTTT	CASRLSGQPQHF	-	TRBV12-2	TRBJ1-5	few
TGTGCCAGCAGCCCAGGTGGGGGACCTGAAGCTTTCTTT	CASSPGGGPEAFF	-	TRBV7-2	TRBJ1-1	-